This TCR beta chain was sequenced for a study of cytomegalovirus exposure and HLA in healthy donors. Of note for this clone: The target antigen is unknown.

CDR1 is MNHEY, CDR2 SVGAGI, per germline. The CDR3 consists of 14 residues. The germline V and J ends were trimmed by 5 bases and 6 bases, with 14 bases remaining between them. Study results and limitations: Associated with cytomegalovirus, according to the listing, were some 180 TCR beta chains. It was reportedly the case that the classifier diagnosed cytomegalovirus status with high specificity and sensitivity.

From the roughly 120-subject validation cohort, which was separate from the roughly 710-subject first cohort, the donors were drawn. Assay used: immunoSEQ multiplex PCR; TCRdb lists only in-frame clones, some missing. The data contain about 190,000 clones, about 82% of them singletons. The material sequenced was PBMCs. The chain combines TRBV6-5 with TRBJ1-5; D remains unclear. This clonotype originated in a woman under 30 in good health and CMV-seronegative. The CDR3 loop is CASSATTDSQPQHF. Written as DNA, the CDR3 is TGTGCCAGCAGTGCGACGACTGACTCTCAGCCCCAGCATTTT.